This T cell receptor (beta chain) was captured by sequencing in a study of CD8 T cells in Susac syndrome. Germline V gives CDR1 SEHNR, CDR2 FQNEAQ (reference sequence). The germline V and J ends were trimmed by 0 bases and 5 bases, with 10 bases remaining between them. The CDR3 extends over 14 amino acids. When the RNA was reverse transcribed, random hexamers were used with an input of roughly 0.45 to 1 ug. MiXCR, applied by TCRdb to the immunoSEQ multiplex PCR reads, yields one record per CDR3 protein. The repertoire holds around 110,000 distinct CDR3 sequences, about 93% seen once, with about 0.28% in the top ten.

Sequenced sample: CD8+ T cells from PBMCs. This receptor was obtained from a human donor with Susac syndrome. The chain joins TRBV7-9 to TRBJ2-5; maybe TRBD2 (5 bases). CDR3 nucleotide sequence: TGTGCCAGCAGCTTAGCAAGGGAGCCGGAGACCCAGTACTTC. It codes for CASSLAREPETQYF.